These 7 T cell receptor beta chains originate from one sample sequenced in a study of T cells in Graves' hyperthyroidism and ophthalmopathy (dated by TCRdb to about 2019). Library preparation used multiplex PCR. Sequencing relied on an Illumina HiSeq 2000. The TCR beta CDR3 regions were amplified from RNA transcripts. A first-round RT-PCR of the TCR CDR3 used the HTBI primer set with the Qiagen OneStep RT-PCR kit. TCRdb redid the processing of the public reads, applying fastp at Q25 and MiXCR, and retained in-frame beta chains. Each CDR3 protein appears once, grouped with its most common genes and DNA. The sample table lists more than 550,000 distinct CDR3 sequences, nearly 45% of them with a count of one. The ten largest clones take up approximately 7.2% of the sample. The sequencing sample was made of peripheral blood or thyroid tissue (not recorded which). These receptors all come from an adult man with Graves' disease, either hyperthyroidism or ophthalmopathy (not recorded which).

The chain joins TRBV10-1 to TRBJ2-2; D unresolved. Germline V gene data show CDR1 as WNHNN and CDR2 as SYGVQD (reference sequence). This CDR3 spans 14 amino acids. V lost 6 bases to trimming and J lost 0 bases, with 8 bases between them. The CDR3 coding sequence is TGCGCCAGCAGAGGCAGGTCGAACACCGGGGAGCTGTTTTTT. This gives the protein CASRGRSNTGELFF.

The gene calls are TRBV19 and TRBJ1-1, with D tentatively TRBD1 (5 bases). The CDR3 loop spans 16 amino acids. Trimming pared 5 bases from V and 4 bases from J, leaving 20 bases between. Per germline, CDR1 LNHDA and CDR2 SQIVND (reference sequence). The chain's CDR3 is CASSPRRVMGFTEAFF. Written as DNA, the CDR3 is TGTGCCAGTAGTCCCCGCAGGGTGATGGGTTTCACTGAAGCTTTCTTT.

This sequence joins TRBV10-1 and TRBJ1-1; no clear D gene. V was shortened by 3 bases and J by 3 bases, with 11 bases between the two germline ends. The CDR3 totals 14 residues. Germline V gene sequence: CDR1 WNHNN, CDR2 SYGVQD (reference sequence). This chain's CDR3 is CASSETRMDTEAFF. CDR3 nucleotide sequence: TGCGCCAGCAGTGAAACCCGTATGGACACTGAAGCTTTCTTT.

The chain uses TRBV29-1 and TRBJ2-2, with D possibly TRBD1 on 6 matching bases. Germline CDR1 reads SQVTM; CDR2 reads ANQGSEA. The CDR3 extends over 16 amino acids. The V end lost 3 bases, the J end lost 3 bases, and 17 bases lay between the germline ends. This CDR3 reads CSVDTGKGWYTGELFF. As DNA, the CDR3 is TGCAGCGTTGATACAGGGAAAGGCTGGTACACCGGGGAGCTGTTTTTT.

V gene TRBV7-9 combines with J gene TRBJ1-5; no clear D. Germline V gene data show CDR1 as SEHNR and CDR2 as FQNEAQ (reference sequence). The germline V and J ends were trimmed by 6 bases and 2 bases, with 8 bases remaining between them. The CDR3 spans 13 residues. As DNA, the CDR3 is TGTGCCAGCAGGGCTCTGGGCAATCAGCCCCAGCATTTT. It translates to CASRALGNQPQHF.

The CDR3 protein is CASSLNPGNDGYTF. In nucleotides, the CDR3 is TGTGCCAGCAGCTTAAATCCGGGAAATGACGGCTACACCTTC. This sequence joins TRBV25-1 and TRBJ1-2; D gene unclear. Germline lookup yields CDR1 MGHDK and CDR2 SYGVNS. The CDR3 has 14 amino acids. Trimming took off 6 bases at V and 8 bases at J, with 19 bases between the two ends.

In this sample, this clonotype turned up a few times. V and J are TRBV2 and TRBJ1-6; TRBD1 matches 8 bases. The germline V gene has CDR1 SNHLY and CDR2 FYNNEI. J gave up 10 bases and V 6 bases, and 5 bases lay outside the gene matches. The CDR3 runs to 13 residues. CDR3 bases: TGTGCCAGCAGCCAGGGGGCTGGATCACCCCTCCACTTT. This gives the protein CASSQGAGSPLHF. Full variable domain (missing parts from reference TRBV2 and TRBJ1-6): EPEVTQTPSHQVTQMGQEVILRCVPISNHLYFYWYRQILGQKVEFLVSFYNNEISEKSEIFDDQFSVERPDGSNFTLKIRSTKLEDSAMYFCASSQGAGSPLHFGNGTRLTVT.